The 22 T cell receptor beta chains below all came from one sample that was sequenced in a study of T cell responses to AZD1222 COVID-19 vaccine. TCRdb keeps only in-frame clones here, not all; method: immunoSEQ multiplex PCR. The data hold 150,000 to 200,000 clones, with about 90% observed a single time. The material sequenced was peripheral blood, taken on day 0 of AZD1222 vaccination. The receptors were sampled from an adult in good health.

The rearrangement uses TRBV10-3 and TRBJ2-1, with D hard to call. The V gene lost 2 bases and the J gene lost 5 bases, with 10 bases spanning the gap. This CDR3 contains 14 residues. Germline loops: CDR1 ENHRY, CDR2 SYGVKD. CDR3 residues: CAISEPGPNNEQFF. Written as DNA, the CDR3 is TGTGCCATCAGTGAGCCCGGGCCCAACAATGAGCAGTTCTTC.

This clone has only one observation. The chain links TRBV5-6 to TRBJ1-6, with D maybe TRBD1 (5 bases). The V end was cut by 6 bases, the J end by 3 bases, with 13 bases between. The length of the CDR3 is 15 residues. The germline CDR1 and CDR2 sequences are SGHDT and YYEEEE. CDR3 sequence reads: CASIRGGVYNSPLHF. CDR3 in DNA: TGTGCCAGCATTCGGGGAGGGGTCTATAATTCACCCCTCCACTTT.

The V call is TRBV4-3, the J call TRBJ2-7; D may correspond to TRBD1 or TRBD2 (7 bases each). This CDR3 has 17 residues. The germline V gene encodes CDR1 LGHNA and CDR2 YSLEER. Between the trimmed V and J ends, which lost 0 bases and 2 bases, there was a span of 17 bases. The CDR3 DNA follows: TGCGCCAGCAGCCAAGATCTAGTCAGGGGGGGAGCCTACGAGCAGTACTTC. Residues: CASSQDLVRGGAYEQYF.

The V gene is TRBV28, the J gene TRBJ2-7, with D hard to call. V shed 5 bases and J shed 3 bases, with 8 bases lying between them. The CDR3 has 12 amino acids. Germline lookup yields CDR1 MDHEN and CDR2 SYDVKM. The CDR3 here is CASSIRNYEQYF. The CDR3 DNA follows: TGTGCCAGCAGTATCCGGAACTACGAGCAGTACTTC.

The rearrangement uses TRBV6-1 and TRBJ2-7; D gene unclear. V shed 1 base and J shed 0 bases, with 10 bases lying between them. The CDR3 has 15 amino acids. CDR1 MNHNS and CDR2 SASEGT come from the germline V gene. CDR3 residues: CASSEVAGSSYEQYF. The CDR3 nucleotides read TGTGCCAGCAGTGAAGTCGCAGGAAGCTCCTACGAGCAGTACTTC.

V gene TRBV7-2 combines with J gene TRBJ2-5, with TRBD2 matching 7 bases. CDR3 size: 14 residues. The V segment lost 2 bases and the J segment 5 bases; nucleotides outside the gene matches: 5. Germline values: CDR1 SGHTA, CDR2 FQGNSA. This CDR3 is CASSLQTSWETQYF. Written as DNA, the CDR3 is TGTGCCAGCAGCTTACAGACTAGCTGGGAGACCCAGTACTTC. The whole variable domain, filled in from reference TRBV7-2 and TRBJ2-5, reads GAGVSQSPSNKVTEKGKDVELRCDPISGHTALYWYRQSLGQGLEFLIYFQGNSAPDKSGLPSDRFSAERTGGSVSTLTIQRTQQEDSAVYLCASSLQTSWETQYFGPGTRLLVL.

The V and J genes are TRBV7-6 and TRBJ1-6; D may be TRBD1 (6 bases). The germline V and J ends were trimmed by 2 bases and 8 bases, with 16 bases remaining between them. CDR1 and CDR2 (germline): SGHVS, FNYEAQ. The CDR3 runs 16 residues. The CDR3 loop is CASSLRPERGDSPLHF. CDR3 in DNA: TGTGCCAGCAGCTTAAGACCCGAAAGGGGGGATTCACCCCTCCACTTT.

The V and J genes are TRBV19 and TRBJ2-2; D uncertain. Germline values: CDR1 LNHDA, CDR2 SQIVND (reference sequence). V was clipped by 4 bases and J by 3 bases, with 9 bases between them. The CDR3 spans 14 residues. CDR3 sequence: CASSKGLDTGELFF. Here the CDR3 DNA reads TGTGCCAGTAGTAAGGGATTGGACACCGGGGAGCTGTTTTTT.

The CDR3 loop is CASSSTGRASYTF. In DNA, the CDR3 is TGTGCCAGCAGTTCCACGGGCAGGGCGAGCTACACCTTC. The V and J genes are TRBV14 and TRBJ1-2; weak D call: TRBD1 (5 bases). Germline V lookup: CDR1 SGHDN, CDR2 FVKESK. The CDR3 has 13 residues. Trimming took 6 bases from V and 9 from J, leaving 17 bases between them. Complete variable domain (other parts from reference TRBV14 and TRBJ1-2): EAGVTQFPSHSVIEKGQTVTLRCDPISGHDNLYWYRRVMGKEIKFLLHFVKESKQDESGMPNNRFLAERTGGTYSTLKVQPAELEDSGVYFCASSSTGRASYTFGSGTRLTVV.

CDR3 sequence: CASSADSYTSGNTIYF. CDR3 DNA: TGTGCCAGCAGTGCCGACAGTTATACCTCTGGAAACACCATATATTTT. The rearrangement links TRBV6-1 to TRBJ1-3, with D possibly matching TRBD1 (5 bases). The germline V gene encodes CDR1 MNHNS and CDR2 SASEGT. This CDR3 contains 16 residues. Between the trimmed V and J ends, which lost 4 bases and 0 bases, there was a span of 13 bases.

This chain uses TRBV5-4 with TRBJ1-2, with 9 bases matching TRBD1. This CDR3 is 13 amino acids long. Trimming removed 2 bases from V and 8 bases from J; junction bases left unmatched: 4. Per germline, CDR1 SGHNT and CDR2 YYREEE (reference sequence). CDR3 nucleotides: TGTGCCAGCAGCTTTGACAGGGGGATCGGCTACACCTTC. As protein: CASSFDRGIGYTF.

The J gene is TRBJ2-5, the V gene TRBV19; D ambiguous. V dropped 3 bases and J dropped 0 bases, with 8 bases sitting between them. Germline assignment: CDR1 LNHDA and CDR2 SQIVND (reference sequence). The CDR3 totals 14 residues. CDR3 region: CASSITRDQETQYF. The DNA of the CDR3 is TGTGCCAGTAGTATCACCCGGGACCAAGAGACCCAGTACTTC.

The genes are TRBV29-1 and TRBJ2-3; D is unclear. Germline V gene lookup returns CDR1 SQVTM and CDR2 ANQGSEA. Trimming cost V 5 bases and J 6 bases, with 9 bases left between them. CDR3 length: 11 amino acids. The CDR3 DNA sequence: TGCAGCGTTAAAAAACAGGATACGCAGTATTTT. Translation gives CSVKKQDTQYF.

V usage is TRBV21-1 and J usage is TRBJ2-7; the table's D gene call, TRBD1, was not cross checked with the DNA. TRBV21-1 is a pseudogene. The CDR3 is 14 amino acids. The CDR3, as DNA: TGTGCCAGCAGCAAAGGCAGGGATAGATACGAGCAGTACTTC. Translating gives CASSKGRDRYEQYF.

The chain combines TRBV29-1 with TRBJ2-5; 7 bases line up with TRBD2. This CDR3 has 14 amino acids. V was clipped by 6 bases and J by 2 bases; unmatched bases: 9. From germline, CDR1 is SQVTM and CDR2 ANQGSEA. The CDR3 DNA reads TGCAGCGTGGGATTGGTGGGAGGGCAAGAGACCCAGTACTTC. Translation gives CSVGLVGGQETQYF.

This clone was recorded only once. The chain uses TRBV7-9 and TRBJ1-4; no clear D gene. The CDR3 loop spans 15 amino acids. Trimming removed 1 base from V and 0 bases from J, with 6 bases in between. CDR1 is SEHNR, CDR2 FQNEAQ, per germline (reference sequence). The CDR3 DNA follows: TGTGCCAGCAGCTTAGGGAGTTCAACTAATGAAAAACTGTTTTTT. Translated, it gives CASSLGSSTNEKLFF.

This chain joins TRBV18 and TRBJ1-6; D is unresolved. Trimming cost V 5 bases and J 2 bases, with 4 bases left between them. CDR3 length: 13 amino acids. The V gene's germline CDR1 is KGHSH and CDR2 LQKENI. The CDR3 region is CASSGAYNSPLHF. DNA of the CDR3: TGTGCCAGCTCAGGTGCCTATAATTCACCCCTCCACTTT.

CDR3 nucleotides: TGTGCCAGCAGTAGGGACGGGCTGTTTTTT. Amino acid sequence: CASSRDGLFF. The rearrangement links TRBV6-5 to TRBJ2-2; either TRBD1 or TRBD2 may supply D (5 bases each). The CDR3 contains 10 residues. Germline V gives CDR1 MNHEY, CDR2 SVGAGI. V was clipped by 5 bases and J by 13 bases, with 8 bases between them.

The rearrangement uses TRBV29-1 and TRBJ2-3; tentatively, D is TRBD1 (6 bases). The CDR3 contains 16 residues. Germline V gene sequence: CDR1 SQVTM, CDR2 ANQGSEA. V lost 4 bases, J lost 0 bases, and 17 bases lay in between. CDR3 DNA sequence: TGCAGCGTTGGGTCGGACAGACTAATAAGCACAGATACGCAGTATTTT. Translated, it gives CSVGSDRLISTDTQYF.

This rearrangement joins TRBV5-4 to TRBJ1-3; D not resolved. Trimming pared 4 bases from V and 0 bases from J, leaving 8 bases between. Germline CDR1 reads SGHNT; CDR2 reads YYREEE (reference sequence). The CDR3 is made up of 14 amino acids. The CDR3 DNA is TGTGCCAGCAGCCCGGACCGCTCTGGAAACACCATATATTTT. It translates to CASSPDRSGNTIYF.

The rearrangement links TRBV7-2 to TRBJ1-2, with 7 nucleotides matching TRBD1. Germline V gives CDR1 SGHTA, CDR2 FQGNSA. The CDR3 is 13 amino acids. V lost 4 bases, J lost 4 bases, and 3 bases stayed unmatched. CDR3 loop: CASSSGQRYGYTF. For the CDR3, the DNA is TGTGCCAGCAGCTCGGGACAGCGCTATGGCTACACCTTC.

The chain combines TRBV10-3 with TRBJ1-1, with 7 nucleotides matching TRBD1. The CDR3 spans 16 residues. Germline assignment: CDR1 ENHRY and CDR2 SYGVKD. The V and J ends lost 3 bases and 0 bases, in that order; junction bases with no gene match: 7. CDR3 nucleotides: TGTGCCATCAGTGAAACGACAGGGAAAATGAACACTGAAGCTTTCTTT. It is translated as CAISETTGKMNTEAFF.